The source of this T cell receptor beta chain is a study of T cell changes during pregnancy in multiple sclerosis. Clones were sequenced by immunoSEQ multiplex PCR, and TCRdb holds only the in-frame ones, with some missing. The sample includes 90,000 or so clones, about 91% of them seen just once. The CDR3 contains 13 residues. V lost 1 base and J 7 bases, leaving 11 bases between the germline ends. From germline, CDR1 is KGHSH and CDR2 LQKENI. V gene TRBV18 combines with J gene TRBJ2-7; D is ambiguous. The specimen was peripheral blood, collected before pregnancy. The receptor was derived from a female donor with multiple sclerosis, enrolled in a pregnancy study. The CDR3 region has the DNA TGTGCCAGCTCACCACACCGGTCCTCGGAGCAGTACTTC. Encoded protein: CASSPHRSSEQYF.